This TCR beta chain comes out of a study of patients and donors after allogeneic stem cell transplantation. TCRdb re-analysed the RT-PCR reads in MiXCR, keeping a single row per CDR3 protein. The table shows about a million distinct CDR3 sequences, with about a sixth occurring only once. V dropped 8 bases and J dropped 7 bases, with 10 bases sitting between them. Germline V gene sequence: CDR1 MGHDK, CDR2 SYGVNS. The CDR3 has 11 amino acids. Sequencing was done on a sample of blood, either unsorted or a sorted T cell fraction (not recorded which). The chain links TRBV25-1 to TRBJ2-3; tentatively, D is TRBD1 (6 bases). The receptor's source is a human donor who was either an allogeneic HSCT recipient or a stem cell or donor lymphocyte infusion donor (not recorded which). It is not recorded whose cells these are; they may come from a transplant donor. The chain's CDR3 is CASLRGNTQYF. CDR3 in DNA: TGTGCCAGCCTGAGGGGGAATACGCAGTATTTT.